The clone carrying this T cell receptor beta chain was seen many times. This specimen comes from a study of CD8 T cells in ankylosing spondylitis. TCRdb re-analysed the 5' RACE reads in MiXCR, keeping a single row per CDR3 protein. This table has about 130,000 distinct CDR3 sequences, 6% to 8.5% appearing once. This receptor was taken from a male donor with ankylosing spondylitis or in good health (not recorded which). Sequenced: blood, either unsorted or a sorted T cell fraction (not recorded which).

CDR3 sequence reads: CASSDSNYGYTF. CDR3 sequence (DNA): TGTGCCAGCAGCGACAGTAACTATGGCTACACCTTC. The V call is TRBV28, the J call TRBJ1-2, with D perhaps TRBD1 (5 bases). CDR1 and CDR2 from the germline V gene are MDHEN and SYDVKM. V shed 6 bases and J shed 1 base, with 6 bases lying between them. The CDR3 totals 12 residues.